Sequencing of this T cell receptor beta chain was carried out in a study of blood T cells in healthy people across ages (dated by TCRdb to 2014 to 2015). Broadly, across the study: In model experiments, roughly one uniquely barcoded TCR beta cDNA molecule per two T cells was captured by template switching. To track age-related changes in TCR beta repertoire diversity, the study relied on deep sequencing normalized with unique cDNA molecular identifiers. Donors were grouped into four age groups: young (average 16 years), middle-aged (about 38), aged (around 60) and long-lived (about 90). Donors of different ages were randomly distributed across sequencing lanes to avoid experimental bias. Using the same blood draw, the study looked at two additional independent replicas of 1 million unique cDNA reads for two donors, one aged 18 to 30 and the other aged 80 or older. Summary of the overall study and its limitations: Compared with the aged group, more naive CD4+ T cells, fewer expanded clones and increased TCR diversity were shown by the long-lived group, suggesting age selection. Observed TCR beta diversity per million T cells fell roughly linearly with age, and a significant reduction was already apparent by age roughly 40. There was a strong correlation between observed TCR beta diversity and the percentage of naive T cells measured by flow cytometry. Estimates of total diversity from one million sequenced T cells were regarded as lower bounds and underestimates. The CMV infection status of donors was not known, potentially confounding age-related changes in expanded clonotypes. Since profiling was done on bulk unsorted PBMCs, naive and antigen-experienced compartments could not be conclusively compared.

This clonotype was seen a handful of times. Its antigen remains undetermined. Per-base quality was not reported, and no clone a single base away is much larger than it. The donors were roughly 39 Caucasian individuals from Russia, aged roughly 6 to 90 years, who were systemically healthy. Each donor gave ten milliliters of peripheral blood, collected into EDTA-treated Vacutainer tubes. PBMCs were isolated by Ficoll-Paque density-gradient centrifugation, with at least 6 million obtained per sample. Trizol reagent was used to extract total RNA from the PBMCs, yielding at least 5.5 micrograms per sample. For every donor, an aliquot of PBMCs went through flow cytometry to measure the percentages of naive CD45RAhigh/CD27high T cells. CDR3 length: 12 amino acids, cysteine to phenylalanine. The read is trimmed to its CDR3 DNA, 36 bases read in frame from base 1. V gives up 10 bases and J gives up 5 bases, and the segment between their germline ends measures 14 bases.

Library construction relied on 5' RACE. The sequencer was an Illumina HiSeq 2500. A second about 7 to 12 cycle PCR used a sample-barcoded 5' primer and a J-beta primer mix. A template-switch 5' adaptor carrying 12 random nucleotides introduced a unique molecular identifier onto each TCR beta cDNA molecule. Each sample yielded at least 3 million CDR3-containing paired-end reads. First-strand cDNA was synthesized from all RNA with the Mint cDNA synthesis kit, primed by a TRBC-specific oligonucleotide. Following uracil-DNA glycosylase treatment, all cDNA underwent a first 18-cycle PCR with the universal primers M1SS and BC2_uni_R. In the paper's pipeline: For normalization, 1 million high-quality reads were randomly selected from each sample, with every read carrying a distinct molecular identifier. Reads sharing molecular identifiers were discarded rather than binned into consensus sequences. MiTCR, set to a Q25 quality threshold and the strictest error-elimination algorithm, was used for CDR3 identification, clonotype clustering and error correction. A nonparametric unseen species model with Euler transformation was used to estimate lower-bound total TCR beta diversity. TCRdb reprocessed the public reads (quality trimming at Q25 with fastp, clone calling with MiXCR) and kept in-frame beta chains. Rows merge per CDR3 protein into single entries with the most common DNA and genes. The V and J calls were determined by TCRdb, not by the authors. The sample includes about 970,000 distinct CDR3 sequences, with roughly 51% observed a single time. About 21% of the sample belongs to the ten largest clones.

The chain is encoded by TRBV12-3 or TRBV12-4 joined to TRBJ1-2; no D segment can be confidently identified. The source material was blood. The TCR was taken from a woman aged 60-75 years in good health. The CDR3 region reads CATSRERYGYTF. DNA sequence: TGTGCCACCAGCCGGGAGAGATATGGCTACACCTTC.